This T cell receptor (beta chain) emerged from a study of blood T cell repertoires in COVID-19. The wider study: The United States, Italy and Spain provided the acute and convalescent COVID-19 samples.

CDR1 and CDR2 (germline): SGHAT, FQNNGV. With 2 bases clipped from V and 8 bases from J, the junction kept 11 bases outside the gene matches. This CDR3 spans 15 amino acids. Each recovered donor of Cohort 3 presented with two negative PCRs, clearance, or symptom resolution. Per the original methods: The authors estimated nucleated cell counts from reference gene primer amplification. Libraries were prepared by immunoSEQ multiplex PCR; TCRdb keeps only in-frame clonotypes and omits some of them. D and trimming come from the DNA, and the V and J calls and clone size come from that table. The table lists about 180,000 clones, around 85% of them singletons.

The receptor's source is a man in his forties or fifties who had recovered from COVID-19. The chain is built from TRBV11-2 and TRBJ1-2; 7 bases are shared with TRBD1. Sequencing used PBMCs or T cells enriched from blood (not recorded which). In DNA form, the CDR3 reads TGTGCCAGCAGCTTAATAGTAGAGGGGGCTCGCGGCTACACCTTC. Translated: CASSLIVEGARGYTF.